This passage covers 30 T cell receptor beta chains from one sample sequenced in a study of OX40 agonist ivuxolimab in advanced cancers. The assay was immunoSEQ multiplex PCR, and TCRdb's table has in-frame clones only and misses some. The sample includes approximately 70,000 clones, roughly 84% of them seen just once. The sequenced sample was CD4+ or CD8+ T cells sorted from blood, obtained in a trial of the OX40 agonist ivuxolimab. These receptors were collected from an adult with an advanced solid tumor such as melanoma, head and neck, liver or kidney cancer.

The genes are TRBV29-1 and TRBJ2-5; the D call may be TRBD1 or TRBD2 (6 bases each). V lost 6 bases, J lost 5 bases, and 16 bases lay in between. The CDR3 sequence is 13 residues long. Germline V gives CDR1 SQVTM, CDR2 ANQGSEA. CDR3 protein: CSVARGAGETQYF. The CDR3 DNA reads TGCAGCGTCGCAAGGGGGGCGGGTGAGACCCAGTACTTC.

Judged by abundance, this clone is medium-sized. The chain couples TRBV6-5 to TRBJ1-3; D gene uncertain. V was trimmed by 0 bases and J by 7 bases, leaving 7 bases between them. The CDR3 sequence is 13 residues long. Germline assignment: CDR1 MNHEY and CDR2 SVGAGI. In nucleotides, the CDR3 is TGTGCCAGCAGTTACTCGAGTCGGAACACCATATATTTT. This translates into CASSYSSRNTIYF.

The chain uses TRBV27 and TRBJ1-5; no clear D. The CDR3 is 15 residues long. Germline V gene lookup returns CDR1 MNHEY and CDR2 SMNVEV (reference sequence). The ends were cut back, 2 bases at V and 3 bases at J, with 11 bases in the middle. This chain's CDR3 is CASSLNSQVNQPQHF. The DNA for the CDR3 is TGTGCCAGCAGTTTAAACAGTCAGGTCAATCAGCCCCAGCATTTT.

The rearrangement links TRBV6-1 to TRBJ1-1, with D possibly matching TRBD1 (6 bases). V shed 5 bases and J shed 4 bases, with 14 bases lying between them. The CDR3 sequence is 14 residues long. Germline V gene sequence: CDR1 MNHNS, CDR2 SASEGT. The DNA of the CDR3 is TGTGCCAGCAGTCCACTGGGGGGCGGCACTGAAGCTTTCTTT. Protein product: CASSPLGGGTEAFF.

This chain joins TRBV7-2 and TRBJ2-5, with TRBD2 matching over 14 bases. The germline gives CDR1 SGHTA, CDR2 FQGNSA. J was trimmed by 5 bases and V by 1 base; bases with no gene match: 3. This CDR3 has 16 amino acids. The CDR3 DNA reads TGTGCCAGCAGCTTAGGACTAGCGGGGGGGAGGGAGACCCAGTACTTC. Amino acid sequence: CASSLGLAGGRETQYF.

This chain links TRBV4-2 with TRBJ2-7; D might be TRBD2 (5 bases). Trimming removed 0 bases from V and 2 bases from J, with 5 bases in between. This CDR3 region has 13 residues. Germline assignment: CDR1 LGHNA and CDR2 YNFKEQ. CDR3 sequence (DNA): TGTGCCAGCAGCCAAGACGGGACCTACGAGCAGTACTTC. Translated, it gives CASSQDGTYEQYF.

V is TRBV21-1 and J is TRBJ1-1; the table's D call TRBD1 went unverified against the DNA. TRBV21-1 represents a pseudogene. This CDR3 has 19 residues. CDR3 nucleotides: TGTGCCAGCAGCATCCCAGGGAGACAGGGGGTGGGGGTATCCAGAGGGGCTTTCTTT. Protein product: CASSIPGRQGVGVSRGAFF.

The chain has TRBV6-5 and TRBJ2-5, with 9 nucleotides matching TRBD2. Germline trimming cut 10 bases from V and 8 bases from J; bases unmatched to any gene: 14. CDR1 is MNHEY, CDR2 SVGAGI, per germline. The CDR3 loop spans 14 amino acids. CDR3 bases: TGTGCCACCTACTCCAGGGGTAGCGGGGGAACCCAGTACTTC. Encoded protein: CATYSRGSGGTQYF.

This rearrangement joins TRBV4-2 to TRBJ1-3; 10 nucleotides match TRBD1. Germline CDR1 reads LGHNA; CDR2 reads YNFKEQ. The CDR3 consists of 16 residues. V lost 1 base and J lost 2; bases outside the gene matches: 2. The CDR3 region is CASSQATGGAGNTIYF. The CDR3 coding sequence is TGTGCCAGCAGCCAAGCGACAGGGGGCGCTGGAAACACCATATATTTT.

This chain connects TRBV6-1 to TRBJ2-5; 8 nucleotides agree with TRBD1. There are 16 residues in the CDR3. Germline CDR1 reads MNHNS; CDR2 reads SASEGT. The ends lost 4 bases at V and 2 bases at J; junction bases unmatched: 9. In nucleotides, the CDR3 is TGTGCCAGCAGTGGGACAGGGACCATTACTCAAGAGACCCAGTACTTC. This codes for CASSGTGTITQETQYF.

The genes are TRBV5-4 and TRBJ2-2; 8 bases match TRBD2. This CDR3 is built from 16 residues. CDR1 is SGHNT, CDR2 YYREEE, per germline (reference sequence). V shed 0 bases and J 5 bases; nucleotides not matched to a gene: 6. CDR3 residues: CASSLAGGGPTGELFF. The CDR3 DNA sequence: TGTGCCAGCAGCTTGGCCGGGGGGGGCCCTACCGGGGAGCTGTTTTTT.

The chain has TRBV5-1 and TRBJ2-1, with D perhaps matching TRBD1 or TRBD2 (5 bases each). Between the trimmed V and J ends, which lost 4 bases and 8 bases, there was a span of 22 bases. Per the germline V gene, CDR1 is SGHRS and CDR2 is YFSETQ. This CDR3 is built from 16 residues. The CDR3 DNA sequence: TGCGCCAGCAGCGACACCGGGGCATCGCTAGTTGATGAGCAGTTCTTC. This codes for CASSDTGASLVDEQFF. The entire variable domain, with the rest obtained from reference TRBV5-1 and TRBJ2-1, is as follows: KAGVTQTPRYLIKTRGQQVTLSCSPISGHRSVSWYQQTPGQGLQFLFEYFSETQRNKGNFPGRFSGRQFSNSRSEMNVSTLELGDSALYLCASSDTGASLVDEQFFGPGTRLTVL.

The chain joins TRBV19 to TRBJ1-2; D is unresolved. The ends were cut back, 3 bases at V and 3 bases at J, with 8 bases in the middle. This CDR3 is built from 13 residues. Looked up from germline, CDR1 is LNHDA and CDR2 is SQIVND (reference sequence). The CDR3 loop is CASSIPGHYGYTF. The DNA for the CDR3 is TGTGCCAGTAGTATCCCCGGGCACTATGGCTACACCTTC.

The rearrangement joins TRBV6-5 to TRBJ1-1, with 7 bases fitting TRBD1. Trimming at V came to 5 bases and at J to 6 bases, leaving 9 bases not matched to a gene. Germline-derived CDR1 and CDR2 are MNHEY and SVGAGI. The CDR3 is 14 residues long. The CDR3 DNA sequence: TGTGCCAGCAGTAGACAGGGAATTCTTGCTGAAGCTTTCTTT. Its translation is CASSRQGILAEAFF.

This clone was picked up one time. The gene calls are TRBV7-2 and TRBJ1-6, with D maybe TRBD1 (6 bases). In germline, CDR1 is SGHTA, CDR2 FQGNSA. V was trimmed by 5 bases and J by 7 bases, leaving 18 bases between them. There are 16 residues in the CDR3. CDR3 bases: TGTGCCAGCAGCCCCCAGGGGCCAGGGGCGAATTCACCCCTCCACTTT. Protein product: CASSPQGPGANSPLHF.

This chain links TRBV28 with TRBJ1-2; D uncertain. CDR3 length equals 13 residues. Trimming removed 1 base from V and 4 bases from J, with 7 bases in between. CDR1 and CDR2 (germline): MDHEN, SYDVKM. CDR3 nucleotides: TGTGCCAGCAGTTTATCCCCTAGCTATGGCTACACCTTC. The encoded protein is CASSLSPSYGYTF.

V usage is TRBV18 and J usage is TRBJ1-2, with 7 bases that match TRBD1. V was clipped by 9 bases and J by 8 bases; unmatched bases: 18. The CDR3 length is 15 residues. Per the germline V gene, CDR1 is KGHSH and CDR2 is LQKENI. The CDR3 loop is CASFTGLSGGRGYTF. The CDR3 DNA reads TGTGCCAGTTTCACCGGTTTATCAGGGGGAAGGGGCTACACCTTC.

The V gene is TRBV28, the J gene TRBJ2-5; possibly TRBD1 for D (6 bases). Trimming pared 6 bases from V and 5 bases from J, leaving 19 bases between. CDR1 MDHEN and CDR2 SYDVKM come from the germline V gene. The CDR3 is made up of 15 amino acids. The chain's CDR3 is CASREGVVLGETQYF. The CDR3 bases are TGTGCCAGCAGAGAGGGGGTGGTACTGGGGGAGACCCAGTACTTC.

The CDR3 is CASSAAGGRQETQYF. Here the CDR3 DNA reads TGTGCCAGCAGCGCAGCGGGGGGCCGTCAAGAGACCCAGTACTTC. The chain uses TRBV9 and TRBJ2-5, with 9 bases lining up with TRBD2. The CDR3 loop spans 15 amino acids. Germline V CDR1 and CDR2: SGDLS, YYNGEE. With 3 bases clipped from V and 2 bases from J, the junction kept 5 bases outside the gene matches.

V usage is TRBV11-2 and J usage is TRBJ2-7; 10 bases line up with TRBD1. This CDR3 contains 16 residues. In germline, CDR1 is SGHAT, CDR2 FQNNGV. Trimming removed 5 bases from V and 5 bases from J; junction bases left unmatched: 12. The CDR3 DNA reads as TGTGCCAGCAGCCCGACCGGGACAGGGGTGGATCACGAGCAGTACTTC. Its protein product is CASSPTGTGVDHEQYF.

The V gene is TRBV5-1, the J gene TRBJ2-2, with TRBD1 matching over 10 bases. From germline, CDR1 is SGHRS and CDR2 YFSETQ. Germline trimming cut 2 bases from V and 7 bases from J; bases unmatched to any gene: 8. This CDR3 region has 16 residues. The CDR3 here is CASSFSGTGENGELFF. CDR3 coding DNA: TGCGCCAGCAGCTTCTCCGGGACAGGGGAAAACGGGGAGCTGTTTTTT.

The chain combines TRBV5-1 with TRBJ2-7, with a possible D match to TRBD1 (6 bases). The CDR3 is 13 residues long. Between the trimmed V and J ends, which lost 7 bases and 2 bases, there was a span of 13 bases. Germline V gives CDR1 SGHRS, CDR2 YFSETQ. CDR3 loop: CASYRQEPYEQYF. The CDR3 DNA sequence: TGCGCCAGCTATAGACAGGAACCCTACGAGCAGTACTTC.

The V and J genes are TRBV5-1 and TRBJ2-1; tentatively, D is TRBD1 or TRBD2 (5 bases each). CDR3 size: 17 residues. Germline V gives CDR1 SGHRS, CDR2 YFSETQ. The V and J ends lost 0 bases and 5 bases respectively, with 18 bases between them. CDR3 nucleotide sequence: TGCGCCAGCAGCTTGGGGTTCCGGGGACCGGACAACAATGAGCAGTTCTTC. Amino acids: CASSLGFRGPDNNEQFF.

The chain has TRBV2 and TRBJ1-1, with 8 bases fitting TRBD1. The CDR3 contains 14 residues. V shed 2 bases, J shed 7 bases, and the junction held 6 bases outside the gene matches. Per germline, CDR1 SNHLY and CDR2 FYNNEI. CDR3 in amino acids: CASSETGGRDEAFF. As DNA, the CDR3 is TGTGCCAGCAGTGAAACAGGGGGACGGGATGAAGCTTTCTTT.

The chain has TRBV5-1 and TRBJ2-7; 9 bases are a match to TRBD1. CDR1 and CDR2 from the germline V gene are SGHRS and YFSETQ. The CDR3 consists of 14 residues. V lost 5 bases, J lost 2 bases, and 5 bases stayed unmatched. The CDR3 protein is CASRTGQGAYEQYF. CDR3 sequence (DNA): TGCGCCAGCAGGACGGGACAGGGCGCCTACGAGCAGTACTTC.

V usage is TRBV6-6 and J usage is TRBJ1-2; 7 bases fit TRBD1. V lost 2 bases and J lost 6; bases outside the gene matches: 9. CDR3 length: 15 amino acids. Germline V gene data show CDR1 as MNHNY and CDR2 as SVGAGI (reference sequence). The CDR3 DNA follows: TGTGCCAGCAGTTACCCTGGGACAGCGCGCGATGGCTACACCTTC. The encoded protein is CASSYPGTARDGYTF.

The chain is built from TRBV6-1 and TRBJ2-4, with D possibly being TRBD1 (6 bases). Germline loops: CDR1 MNHNS, CDR2 SASEGT. CDR3 length: 19 residues. The V end was cut by 2 bases, the J end by 0 bases, with 20 bases between. The CDR3 coding sequence is TGTGCCAGCAGTGAAACAGGGCGCCATACTACGTTAGCCAAAAACATTCAGTACTTC. This sequence encodes CASSETGRHTTLAKNIQYF.

The chain uses TRBV5-4 and TRBJ2-3; 7 nucleotides match TRBD1. Germline loops: CDR1 SGHNT, CDR2 YYREEE (reference sequence). The CDR3 runs 15 residues. V lost 1 base, J lost 1 base, and 3 bases stayed unmatched. For the CDR3, the DNA is TGTGCCAGCAGCTTGAGAACAGGGGGCACAGATACGCAGTATTTT. This gives the protein CASSLRTGGTDTQYF.

Turning to this clone: The sample holds other DNA sequences that translate to the same CDR3. The chain combines TRBV18 with TRBJ2-5; no reliable D call. This CDR3 region has 12 residues. Per the germline V gene, CDR1 is KGHSH and CDR2 is LQKENI. V was cut by 6 bases and J by 1 base, with 6 bases left in between. Written as DNA, the CDR3 is TGTGCCAGCTCGCCTATCCAAGAGACCCAGTACTTC. Its translation: CASSPIQETQYF. Full variable domain (remainder filled in from reference TRBV18 and TRBJ2-5): NAGVMQNPRHLVRRRGQEARLRCSPMKGHSHVYWYRQLPEEGLKFMVYLQKENIIDESGMPKERFSAEFPKEGPSILRIQQVVRGDSAAYFCASSPIQETQYFGPGTRLLVL.

V and J are TRBV6-5 and TRBJ2-7, with TRBD2 matching 10 bases. Trimming cost V 7 bases and J 4 bases; bases outside gene matches: 7. Germline values: CDR1 MNHEY, CDR2 SVGAGI. The CDR3 has 14 residues. As DNA, the CDR3 is TGTGCCAGCAAGATGGTAGCGGGGGGTTACGAGCAGTACTTC. Protein product: CASKMVAGGYEQYF.